This TCR beta chain emerged from a study of blood T cell repertoires in COVID-19. Living in under 30 US areas, the participants were between roughly 18 and 89 years of age. In germline, CDR1 is SGHVS, CDR2 FQNEAQ. With 1 base clipped from V and 5 bases from J, the junction kept 14 bases outside the gene matches. The length of the CDR3 is 18 residues. Per the original methods: From reference gene primer amplification, estimates of nucleated cell counts were derived. Clones were sequenced by immunoSEQ multiplex PCR, and TCRdb holds only the in-frame ones, with some missing. D and trimming were read from the DNA, whereas the V and J calls and clone size are those reported in that table. This sample has fewer than 200,000 clones; around 83% occur once, and the top ten carry less than 4.5%.

The origin of this receptor is a woman aged 45-65 years in a cohort exposed to, infected with or recovered from COVID-19 (not recorded which). Specimen: PBMCs or T cells enriched from blood (not recorded which). The chain combines TRBV7-8 with TRBJ2-5; 9 bases fit TRBD2. In nucleotides, the CDR3 is TGTGCCAGCAGCTTAGAGGACACAGGTTGGACTAGCGCCGAGACCCAGTACTTC. Translating it yields CASSLEDTGWTSAETQYF. The complete variable domain, with remaining parts taken from reference TRBV7-8 and TRBJ2-5, reads GAGVSQSPRYKVAKRGQDVALRCDPISGHVSLFWYQQALGQGPEFLTYFQNEAQLDKSGLPSDRFFAERPEGSVSTLKIQRTQQEDSAVYLCASSLEDTGWTSAETQYFGPGTRLLVL.